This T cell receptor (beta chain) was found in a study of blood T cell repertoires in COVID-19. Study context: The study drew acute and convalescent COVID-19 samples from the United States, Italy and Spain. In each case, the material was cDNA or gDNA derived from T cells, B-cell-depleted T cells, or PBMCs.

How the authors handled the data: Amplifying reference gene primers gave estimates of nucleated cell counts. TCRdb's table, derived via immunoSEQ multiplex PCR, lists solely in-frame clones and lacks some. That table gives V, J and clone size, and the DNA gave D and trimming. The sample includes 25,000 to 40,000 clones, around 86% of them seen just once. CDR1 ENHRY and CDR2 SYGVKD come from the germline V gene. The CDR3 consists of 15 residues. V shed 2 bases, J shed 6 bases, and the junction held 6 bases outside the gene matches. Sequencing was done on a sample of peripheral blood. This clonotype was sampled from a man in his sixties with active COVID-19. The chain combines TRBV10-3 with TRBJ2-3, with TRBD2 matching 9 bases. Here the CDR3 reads CAISEVSGRGDTQYF. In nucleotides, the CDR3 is TGTGCCATCAGTGAGGTTAGCGGGAGAGGGGATACGCAGTATTTT.